A selection of T cell receptor beta chains follows, all from one sample in a study of shared clonotypes between healthy human individuals. The method was immunoSEQ multiplex PCR; TCRdb's version includes in-frame clones alone and lacks a portion of them. The table records about 2 million clones, over 85% of them present only once. Sequences were obtained from naive CD8+ T cells sorted from blood. Receptors were obtained from a young man in good health. Both conserved end residues are part of each CDR3. The order of the fields is D gene, J gene, V gene, clone size, CDR3 protein, CDR3 DNA. A D gene is named only where the DNA matches it firmly. For some rows the clone size is stated as once, few or many, or as a class when expanded; others skip it.

d_gene: TRBD1
j_gene: TRBJ1-4
v_gene: TRBV7-9
abundance: .
CDR3aa: CAATGQSEKLFF
CDR3nt: TGTGCCGCGACGGGACAGAGCGAAAAACTGTTTTTT

d_gene: TRBD2
j_gene: TRBJ2-1
v_gene: TRBV7-6
abundance: .
CDR3aa: CASSELAGFPHEQFF
CDR3nt: TGTGCCAGCAGCGAGCTAGCGGGATTTCCCCATGAGCAGTTCTTC

d_gene: TRBD1
j_gene: TRBJ2-7
v_gene: TRBV27
abundance: .
CDR3aa: CASSLVEPGTGEVEQYF
CDR3nt: TGTGCCAGCAGTCTTGTAGAACCCGGGACAGGGGAAGTCGAGCAGTACTTC

d_gene: .
j_gene: TRBJ1-1
v_gene: TRBV6-6
abundance: .
CDR3aa: CASLEGTEAFF
CDR3nt: TGTGCCAGTCTCGAGGGGACTGAAGCTTTCTTT

d_gene: TRBD2
j_gene: TRBJ2-5
v_gene: TRBV5-4
abundance: .
CDR3aa: CASSSGTKQETQYF
CDR3nt: TGTGCCAGCAGCTCCGGGACTAAACAAGAGACCCAGTACTTC

d_gene: .
j_gene: TRBJ2-4
v_gene: TRBV5-6
abundance: once
CDR3aa: CASSFLTAGENIQYF
CDR3nt: TGTGCCAGCAGCTTCCTGACTGCCGGAGAAAACATTCAGTACTTC

d_gene: .
j_gene: TRBJ1-1
v_gene: TRBV27
abundance: .
CDR3aa: CASTSWGNTEAFF
CDR3nt: TGTGCCAGCACCTCTTGGGGGAACACTGAAGCTTTCTTT

d_gene: TRBD1
j_gene: TRBJ2-1
v_gene: TRBV2
abundance: .
CDR3aa: CALPGQGLTEQFF
CDR3nt: TGTGCCCTGCCGGGACAGGGGCTTACTGAGCAGTTCTTC

d_gene: .
j_gene: TRBJ2-2
v_gene: TRBV7-9
abundance: .
CDR3aa: CASSLEGPGELFF
CDR3nt: TGTGCCAGCAGCTTAGAAGGCCCCGGGGAGCTGTTTTTT

d_gene: .
j_gene: TRBJ1-5
v_gene: TRBV15
abundance: .
CDR3aa: CATSRGHGNQPQHF
CDR3nt: TGTGCCACCAGCCGCGGGCACGGCAATCAGCCCCAGCATTTT

d_gene: .
j_gene: TRBJ1-2
v_gene: TRBV30
abundance: .
CDR3aa: CAWRGTENYGYTF
CDR3nt: TGTGCCTGGAGGGGAACAGAGAACTATGGCTACACCTTC

d_gene: .
j_gene: TRBJ1-6
v_gene: TRBV4-1
abundance: .
CDR3aa: CASSQDLRSPLHF
CDR3nt: TGCGCCAGCAGCCAAGATCTCCGGTCACCCCTCCACTTT

d_gene: .
j_gene: TRBJ1-5
v_gene: TRBV5-8
abundance: .
CDR3aa: CASSGRNLGDQPQHF
CDR3nt: TGTGCCAGCAGCGGTCGCAATTTAGGGGATCAGCCCCAGCATTTT

d_gene: TRBD2
j_gene: TRBJ2-7
v_gene: TRBV27
abundance: .
CDR3aa: CASSLSGLAGYEQYF
CDR3nt: TGTGCCAGCAGTTTATCGGGACTAGCGGGATACGAGCAGTACTTC

d_gene: TRBD2
j_gene: TRBJ2-7
v_gene: TRBV29-1
abundance: .
CDR3aa: CSVALAGDYEQYF
CDR3nt: TGCAGCGTTGCACTAGCGGGGGACTACGAGCAGTACTTC

d_gene: .
j_gene: TRBJ2-2
v_gene: TRBV6-1
abundance: once
CDR3aa: CASSEWELPGGELFF
CDR3nt: TGTGCCAGCAGTGAATGGGAACTTCCCGGGGGGGAGCTGTTTTTT

d_gene: TRBD2
j_gene: TRBJ2-1
v_gene: TRBV7-9
abundance: .
CDR3aa: CASSLGRGTYNEQFF
CDR3nt: TGTGCCAGCAGCTTAGGGCGGGGGACCTACAATGAGCAGTTCTTC

d_gene: TRBD1
j_gene: TRBJ2-5
v_gene: TRBV19
abundance: .
CDR3aa: CASSTGGAETQYF
CDR3nt: TGTGCCAGTTCGACAGGGGGCGCCGAGACCCAGTACTTC

d_gene: .
j_gene: TRBJ2-5
v_gene: TRBV29-1
abundance: .
CDR3aa: CSVAGPWGETQYF
CDR3nt: TGCAGCGTTGCCGGGCCTTGGGGAGAGACCCAGTACTTC

d_gene: TRBD2
j_gene: TRBJ2-1
v_gene: TRBV28
abundance: .
CDR3aa: CASSFVGGGNEQFF
CDR3nt: TGTGCCAGCAGTTTCGTCGGGGGGGGCAATGAGCAGTTCTTC

d_gene: TRBD2
j_gene: TRBJ2-1
v_gene: TRBV25-1
abundance: .
CDR3aa: CASRASGSLNEQFF
CDR3nt: TGTGCCAGCAGAGCTAGCGGGAGCCTCAATGAGCAGTTCTTC

d_gene: TRBD1
j_gene: TRBJ2-1
v_gene: TRBV9
abundance: few
CDR3aa: CASSNGQGRNEQFF
CDR3nt: TGTGCCAGCAGCAATGGACAGGGGAGAAATGAGCAGTTCTTC

d_gene: .
j_gene: TRBJ2-1
v_gene: TRBV29-1
abundance: once
CDR3aa: CSVQGGSSYNEQFF
CDR3nt: TGCAGCGTCCAAGGGGGGAGCTCCTACAATGAGCAGTTCTTC

d_gene: TRBD2
j_gene: TRBJ2-7
v_gene: TRBV7-9
abundance: .
CDR3aa: CASSSLTSGSFYEQYF
CDR3nt: TGTGCCAGCAGCTCTTTAACTAGCGGGTCGTTCTACGAGCAGTACTTC

d_gene: .
j_gene: TRBJ2-5
v_gene: TRBV4-1
abundance: .
CDR3aa: CASSQRREETQYF
CDR3nt: TGCGCCAGCAGCCAGCGGAGGGAGGAGACCCAGTACTTC

d_gene: .
j_gene: TRBJ2-1
v_gene: TRBV9
abundance: .
CDR3aa: CASSVLGYNEQFF
CDR3nt: TGTGCCAGCAGCGTCCTCGGGTACAATGAGCAGTTCTTC

d_gene: TRBD1
j_gene: TRBJ2-5
v_gene: TRBV10-3
abundance: .
CDR3aa: CAISESRTGKLETQYF
CDR3nt: TGTGCCATCAGTGAGTCAAGGACAGGGAAATTAGAGACCCAGTACTTC

d_gene: .
j_gene: TRBJ2-2
v_gene: TRBV6-1
abundance: .
CDR3aa: CASSEAPLGGELFF
CDR3nt: TGTGCCAGCAGTGAAGCTCCGCTAGGCGGGGAGCTGTTTTTT

d_gene: TRBD2
j_gene: TRBJ2-1
v_gene: TRBV27
abundance: once
CDR3aa: CASSSQTSGSINEQFF
CDR3nt: TGTGCCAGCAGTTCCCAGACTAGCGGGAGTATTAATGAGCAGTTCTTC

d_gene: .
j_gene: TRBJ2-7
v_gene: TRBV4-3
abundance: once
CDR3aa: CASSQGRGGYEQYF
CDR3nt: TGCGCCAGCAGCCAAGGGAGAGGGGGCTACGAGCAGTACTTC

d_gene: .
j_gene: TRBJ2-2
v_gene: TRBV7-9
abundance: .
CDR3aa: CASSNQGGGELFF
CDR3nt: TGTGCCAGCAGCAACCAGGGTGGTGGGGAGCTGTTTTTT

d_gene: .
j_gene: TRBJ2-1
v_gene: TRBV9
abundance: once
CDR3aa: CASSVDPPTSDEQFF
CDR3nt: TGTGCCAGCAGCGTAGATCCCCCGACAAGCGATGAGCAGTTCTTC

d_gene: TRBD1
j_gene: TRBJ2-5
v_gene: TRBV29-1
abundance: .
CDR3aa: CSGGNRGYQETQYF
CDR3nt: TGCAGCGGGGGTAACAGGGGGTACCAAGAGACCCAGTACTTC

d_gene: .
j_gene: TRBJ2-5
v_gene: TRBV13
abundance: .
CDR3aa: CASSSLDSQETQYF
CDR3nt: TGTGCCAGCAGCTCCCTTGACAGCCAAGAGACCCAGTACTTC

d_gene: .
j_gene: TRBJ1-1
v_gene: TRBV5-5
abundance: .
CDR3aa: CASSLALENTEAFF
CDR3nt: TGTGCCAGCAGCTTGGCCTTGGAAAACACTGAAGCTTTCTTT

d_gene: .
j_gene: TRBJ2-1
v_gene: TRBV2
abundance: .
CDR3aa: CASSPEAGLNEQFF
CDR3nt: TGTGCCAGCAGTCCCGAGGCAGGGCTCAATGAGCAGTTCTTC

d_gene: .
j_gene: TRBJ1-6
v_gene: TRBV27
abundance: .
CDR3aa: CASSWVENSPLHF
CDR3nt: TGTGCCAGCAGTTGGGTTGAGAATTCACCCCTCCACTTT

d_gene: .
j_gene: TRBJ2-7
v_gene: TRBV4-1
abundance: .
CDR3aa: CASSQESLSPFYEQYF
CDR3nt: TGCGCCAGCAGCCAAGAATCCCTATCCCCCTTCTACGAGCAGTACTTC

d_gene: .
j_gene: TRBJ2-2
v_gene: TRBV7-9
abundance: .
CDR3aa: CASSRVSGWDTGELFF
CDR3nt: TGTGCCAGCAGCAGAGTCTCGGGGTGGGACACCGGGGAGCTGTTTTTT

d_gene: .
j_gene: TRBJ2-3
v_gene: TRBV7-9
abundance: .
CDR3aa: CASSPSRATGDTQYF
CDR3nt: TGTGCCAGCAGCCCAAGTAGGGCCACAGGCGATACGCAGTATTTT

d_gene: .
j_gene: TRBJ2-5
v_gene: TRBV13
abundance: .
CDR3aa: CASRTRGSQETQYF
CDR3nt: TGTGCCAGCAGGACTAGGGGGAGCCAAGAGACCCAGTACTTC

d_gene: .
j_gene: TRBJ2-5
v_gene: TRBV2
abundance: .
CDR3aa: CASSEANSWETQYF
CDR3nt: TGTGCCAGCAGTGAAGCAAACTCTTGGGAGACCCAGTACTTC

d_gene: .
j_gene: TRBJ2-7
v_gene: TRBV9
abundance: .
CDR3aa: CASSVEQGTRYEQYF
CDR3nt: TGTGCCAGCAGCGTAGAACAGGGTACTAGATACGAGCAGTACTTC

d_gene: TRBD2
j_gene: TRBJ2-7
v_gene: TRBV11-2
abundance: .
CDR3aa: CASSLDLPGGYEQYF
CDR3nt: TGTGCCAGCAGCTTAGATTTACCGGGAGGGTACGAGCAGTACTTC

d_gene: .
j_gene: TRBJ2-7
v_gene: TRBV10-2
abundance: .
CDR3aa: CATLGGLPYEQYF
CDR3nt: TGCGCCACCTTAGGTGGGTTACCCTACGAGCAGTACTTC

d_gene: .
j_gene: TRBJ2-7
v_gene: TRBV5-4
abundance: few
CDR3aa: CASSLGQNSYEQYF
CDR3nt: TGTGCCAGCAGCTTGGGACAGAACTCCTACGAGCAGTACTTC

d_gene: .
j_gene: TRBJ2-1
v_gene: TRBV2
abundance: .
CDR3aa: CASIGNLGNEQFF
CDR3nt: TGTGCCAGCATAGGAAACCTGGGGAATGAGCAGTTCTTC

d_gene: .
j_gene: TRBJ2-5
v_gene: TRBV13
abundance: .
CDR3aa: CASSHTTGQETQYF
CDR3nt: TGTGCCAGCAGTCACACAACGGGGCAAGAGACCCAGTACTTC

d_gene: TRBD1
j_gene: TRBJ1-2
v_gene: TRBV6-1
abundance: .
CDR3aa: CASSEALGQGRWYGYTF
CDR3nt: TGTGCCAGCAGTGAAGCACTGGGACAGGGTAGATGGTATGGCTACACCTTC

d_gene: .
j_gene: TRBJ1-2
v_gene: TRBV13
abundance: .
CDR3aa: CASSLYMSARGLDYGYTF
CDR3nt: TGTGCCAGCAGCTTATATATGTCGGCGCGGGGGTTGGACTATGGCTACACCTTC

d_gene: .
j_gene: TRBJ2-1
v_gene: TRBV19
abundance: few
CDR3aa: CASSIRSTNQQFF
CDR3nt: TGTGCCAGTAGTATAAGGAGTACGAACCAGCAGTTCTTC

d_gene: .
j_gene: TRBJ1-5
v_gene: TRBV5-6
abundance: .
CDR3aa: CARFTLGNQPQHF
CDR3nt: TGTGCCAGGTTCACCCTGGGCAATCAGCCCCAGCATTTT

d_gene: .
j_gene: TRBJ2-1
v_gene: TRBV9
abundance: .
CDR3aa: CASSNPQGGGSGNEQFF
CDR3nt: TGTGCCAGCAGCAACCCTCAAGGAGGGGGAAGTGGTAATGAGCAGTTCTTC

d_gene: TRBD1
j_gene: TRBJ2-3
v_gene: TRBV4-2
abundance: .
CDR3aa: CASSQPGQGLTDTQYF
CDR3nt: TGTGCCAGCAGCCAACCGGGACAGGGCCTCACAGATACGCAGTATTTT

d_gene: .
j_gene: TRBJ2-7
v_gene: TRBV7-2
abundance: .
CDR3aa: CAFRGCEQYF
CDR3nt: TGTGCCTTTCGAGGGTGCGAGCAGTACTTC

d_gene: .
j_gene: TRBJ2-7
v_gene: TRBV4-3
abundance: .
CDR3aa: CASSVGGGEQYF
CDR3nt: TGCGCCAGCAGCGTTGGTGGGGGCGAGCAGTACTTC

d_gene: .
j_gene: TRBJ2-5
v_gene: TRBV5-4
abundance: .
CDR3aa: CASSFEGGTETQYF
CDR3nt: TGTGCCAGCAGCTTCGAGGGGGGTACAGAGACCCAGTACTTC

d_gene: .
j_gene: TRBJ1-1
v_gene: TRBV6-1
abundance: .
CDR3aa: CASRGGYFEAFF
CDR3nt: TGTGCCAGCAGAGGGGGGTATTTTGAAGCTTTCTTT

d_gene: TRBD2
j_gene: TRBJ2-7
v_gene: TRBV4-1
abundance: .
CDR3aa: CASSPSGLADYEQYF
CDR3nt: TGCGCCAGCAGCCCATCGGGACTAGCGGATTACGAGCAGTACTTC

d_gene: TRBD1
j_gene: TRBJ2-3
v_gene: TRBV4-1
abundance: once
CDR3aa: CASSQDEGGRTDTQYF
CDR3nt: TGCGCCAGCAGCCAAGATGAAGGGGGCCGCACAGATACGCAGTATTTT